This entry is about one T cell receptor (beta chain). The sample originates from a study of cytomegalovirus exposure and HLA in healthy donors. This PCR relied on a set of 60 Vbeta primers and 13 Jbeta primers. Assay: immunoSEQ multiplex PCR; the TCRdb copy retains only in-frame clones and omits some. The table includes some 150,000 clones, over 70% detected once. Per the germline V gene, CDR1 is SGDLS and CDR2 is YYNGEE. The CDR3 is 15 residues long. Germline trimming cut 3 bases from V and 3 bases from J; bases unmatched to any gene: 6. This sequence originates from a young woman in good health and CMV-seronegative. V usage is TRBV9 and J usage is TRBJ2-3, with 8 bases aligning to TRBD2. What was sequenced was PBMCs. CDR3 loop: CASSGSGGGTDTQYF. CDR3 coding DNA: TGTGCCAGCAGCGGGAGCGGGGGAGGGACAGATACGCAGTATTTT.